This T cell receptor (beta chain) originates from a study of chemoradiotherapy in HPV16-positive cancers. Study at large: Functional T-cell assays on a couple of HPV16-positive patients' cells defined candidate HPV-specific clones and common TCR motifs.

A note on this clone: The target antigen is unknown.

Repeated repertoire sampling spanned the course of chemoradiotherapy. Profiled with immunoSEQ multiplex PCR; TCRdb holds only in-frame clones, not every one. The sample shows 510 or so clones, about 88% of them seen only once. Study-level points and caveats: Candidate HPV-specific clones and E7-related TCR motifs grew in tumor during treatment. Better recurrence-free survival went with HPV-responsive T-cell expansion in HPV16-positive patients.

V lost 2 bases to trimming and J lost 7 bases; unmatched junction nucleotides: 4. This CDR3 contains 15 residues. Germline lookup yields CDR1 MGHRA and CDR2 YSYEKL. Here the sequenced sample was tumor tissue, taken from a patient who underwent chemoradiotherapy. This chain links TRBV4-1 with TRBJ2-3, with 12 bases lining up with TRBD2. This clonotype was obtained from a human donor with HPV-associated anogenital cancer. This CDR3 is CASSQLAGGINTQYF. The CDR3, as DNA: TGCGCCAGCAGCCAACTAGCGGGGGGGATAAATACGCAGTATTTT.